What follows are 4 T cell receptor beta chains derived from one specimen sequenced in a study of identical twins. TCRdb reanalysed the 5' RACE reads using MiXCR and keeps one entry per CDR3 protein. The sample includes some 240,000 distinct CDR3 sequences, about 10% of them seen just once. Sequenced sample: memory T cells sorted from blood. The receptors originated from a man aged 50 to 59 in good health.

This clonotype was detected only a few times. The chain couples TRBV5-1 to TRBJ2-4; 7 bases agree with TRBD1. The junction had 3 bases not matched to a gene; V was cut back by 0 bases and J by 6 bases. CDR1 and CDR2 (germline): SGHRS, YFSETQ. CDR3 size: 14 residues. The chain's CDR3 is CASSLGQGTNIQYF. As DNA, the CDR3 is TGCGCCAGCAGCTTGGGACAGGGCACAAACATTCAGTACTTC.

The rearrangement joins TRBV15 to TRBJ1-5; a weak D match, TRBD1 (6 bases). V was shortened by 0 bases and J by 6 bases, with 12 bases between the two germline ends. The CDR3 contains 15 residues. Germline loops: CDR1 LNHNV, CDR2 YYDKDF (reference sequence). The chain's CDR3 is CATSRDGGAGQPQHF. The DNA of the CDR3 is TGTGCCACCAGCAGAGATGGGGGGGCCGGTCAGCCCCAGCATTTT.

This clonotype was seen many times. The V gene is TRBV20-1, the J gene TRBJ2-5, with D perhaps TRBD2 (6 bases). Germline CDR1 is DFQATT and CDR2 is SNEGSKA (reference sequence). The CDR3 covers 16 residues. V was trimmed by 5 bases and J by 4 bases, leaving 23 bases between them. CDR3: CSAPQGRGNFRETQYF. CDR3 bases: TGCAGTGCTCCCCAGGGTCGCGGGAACTTCAGAGAGACCCAGTACTTC.

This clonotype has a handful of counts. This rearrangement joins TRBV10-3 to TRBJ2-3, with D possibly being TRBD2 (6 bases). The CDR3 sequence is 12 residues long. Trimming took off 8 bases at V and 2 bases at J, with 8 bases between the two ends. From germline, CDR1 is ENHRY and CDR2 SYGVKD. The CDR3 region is CAIGGTTDTQYF. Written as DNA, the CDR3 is TGTGCCATCGGGGGGACCACAGATACGCAGTATTTT.